These 15 T cell receptor beta chains originate from one sample sequenced in a study of T-cell memory formation after mild COVID-19. One entry per CDR3 protein, called by TCRdb with MiXCR from the 5' RACE reads. Counted here are 470,000 or so distinct CDR3 sequences, 18% occurring once; the ten biggest clones make up around a fifth. The material sequenced was PBMCs or a T cell subset sorted from them (not recorded which). Source of these receptors: a man aged 18 to 29 who had mild COVID-19 (a few samples of this study predate the infection). Cell type and time point are not known.

This clonotype appeared a single time. This chain connects TRBV30 to TRBJ2-7; 9 positions match TRBD2. Germline CDR1 is GTSNPN and CDR2 is SVGIG (reference sequence). This CDR3 contains 14 residues. V dropped 0 bases and J dropped 2; count of bases not matched to a gene: 2. The CDR3 loop is CAWSVLAGAYEQYF. DNA of the CDR3: TGTGCCTGGAGTGTCTTAGCGGGGGCCTACGAGCAGTACTTC.

The table lists this clonotype with a few counts. The chain employs TRBV7-9 and TRBJ2-3, with TRBD2 identical over 8 bases. Germline V lookup: CDR1 SEHNR, CDR2 FQNEAQ (reference sequence). The CDR3 runs 15 residues. The J segment lost 2 bases and the V segment lost 6 bases, leaving 7 bases of the junction unmatched. The CDR3 bases are TGTGCCAGCAGACGGACTAGCTGGGACACAGATACGCAGTATTTT. Translating gives CASRRTSWDTDTQYF.

This clonotype was seen more than once but under ten times. V and J are TRBV5-1 and TRBJ2-2; D remains unclear. Germline lookup yields CDR1 SGHRS and CDR2 YFSETQ. Trimming left V 1 base short and J 5 bases short, with 12 bases between. The CDR3 is 15 amino acids. DNA for the CDR3: TGCGCCAGCAGCTTGACCGAGGTTCGGACCGGGGAGCTGTTTTTT. This gives the protein CASSLTEVRTGELFF.

The rearrangement links TRBV20-1 to TRBJ1-2, with a tentative D call TRBD1 (6 bases). Germline CDR1 DFQATT, CDR2 SNEGSKA (reference sequence). There are 13 residues in the CDR3. V gave up 6 bases and J gave up 2 bases, with 13 bases separating them. The CDR3 spells CSAAWGPNYGYTF. CDR3 DNA sequence: TGCAGTGCAGCCTGGGGGCCGAACTATGGCTACACCTTC.

This chain uses TRBV7-9 with TRBJ2-7; D may be TRBD2 (6 bases). V was cut by 5 bases and J by 5 bases, with 16 bases left in between. The CDR3 extends over 14 amino acids. Germline assignment: CDR1 SEHNR and CDR2 FQNEAQ (reference sequence). CDR3 sequence reads: CASSPFGGANEQYF. CDR3 in DNA: TGTGCCAGCAGCCCCTTTGGAGGGGCAAACGAGCAGTACTTC.

This clonotype was counted ten times or more. The J gene is TRBJ2-3, the V gene TRBV6-4; 13 bases match TRBD2. In germline, CDR1 is MRHNA, CDR2 SNTAGT. V lost 0 bases and J lost 6; bases outside the gene matches: 0. The CDR3 spans 15 residues. The CDR3 bases are TGTGCCAGCAGTGACTCGACTAGCGGGGGGGATACGCAGTATTTT. Translating gives CASSDSTSGGDTQYF.

This clonotype was counted a few times. The V gene is TRBV5-1, the J gene TRBJ1-2, with TRBD1 as a possible D gene (5 bases). The germline V gene encodes CDR1 SGHRS and CDR2 YFSETQ. The CDR3 has 14 residues. The V end lost 1 base, the J end lost 0 bases, and 7 bases lay between the germline ends. The CDR3 sequence is CASSLSGPNYGYTF. DNA of the CDR3: TGCGCCAGCAGCTTGTCAGGGCCTAACTATGGCTACACCTTC. Full variable domain (missing parts from reference TRBV5-1 and TRBJ1-2): KAGVTQTPRYLIKTRGQQVTLSCSPISGHRSVSWYQQTPGQGLQFLFEYFSETQRNKGNFPGRFSGRQFSNSRSEMNVSTLELGDSALYLCASSLSGPNYGYTFGSGTRLTVV.

This clonotype was seen a few times. The chain carries TRBV12-3 or TRBV12-4 and TRBJ1-2; D uncertain. The CDR3 contains 12 residues. V was clipped by 2 bases and J by 13 bases, with 14 bases between them. The CDR3 spells CASSLHYGVGTF. CDR3 nucleotide sequence: TGTGCCAGCAGTTTACATTATGGGGTTGGCACCTTC.

The chain links TRBV5-1 to TRBJ1-2, with D perhaps TRBD1 (5 bases). The V gene's germline CDR1 is SGHRS and CDR2 YFSETQ. V gave up 0 bases and J gave up 8 bases, with 20 bases separating them. The CDR3 totals 16 residues. The CDR3 here is CASSLGLGGAFTGYTF. CDR3 DNA: TGCGCCAGCAGCTTGGGGTTAGGAGGGGCTTTTACGGGCTACACCTTC.

The chain is built from TRBV10-3 and TRBJ1-1, with D possibly matching TRBD1 (6 bases). Trimming removed 4 bases at V and 2 bases at J, with 11 bases between. The CDR3 runs 14 residues. Germline lookup yields CDR1 ENHRY and CDR2 SYGVKD. CDR3 in amino acids: CAISVQQGNTEAFF. CDR3 nucleotide sequence: TGTGCCATCAGTGTTCAACAGGGTAACACTGAAGCTTTCTTT.

The V and J genes are TRBV3-1 and TRBJ2-5, with a tentative D call TRBD2 (6 bases). CDR1 and CDR2 from the germline V gene are LGHDT and YNNKEL (reference sequence). There are 14 residues in the CDR3. V gave up 4 bases and J gave up 9 bases, with 18 bases separating them. The DNA of the CDR3 is TGTGCCAGCAGCCCCGGACGGGGGATGAGGGCCCAGTACTTC. It translates to CASSPGRGMRAQYF.

J is TRBJ1-2 and V is TRBV4-3; D gene unclear. Trimming stripped 2 bases from V and 5 bases from J, with 9 bases between. Germline V gene sequence: CDR1 LGHNA, CDR2 YSLEER. The CDR3 loop spans 13 amino acids. The CDR3 is CASSQSDGYGYTF. CDR3 nucleotides: TGCGCCAGCAGCCAATCGGACGGGTATGGCTACACCTTC.

The V gene is TRBV10-3, the J gene TRBJ2-2; no reliable D call. The CDR3 is 13 amino acids. The germline V and J ends were trimmed by 3 bases and 1 base, with 3 bases remaining between them. Germline V gene data show CDR1 as ENHRY and CDR2 as SYGVKD. The CDR3 DNA follows: TGTGCCATCAGTGAACGGAACACCGGGGAGCTGTTTTTT. Protein: CAISERNTGELFF.

The J gene is TRBJ2-3, the V gene TRBV20-1; D is uncertain. CDR1 is DFQATT, CDR2 SNEGSKA, per germline (reference sequence). V shed 4 bases and J shed 1 base, with 6 bases lying between them. The CDR3 runs to 12 residues. The CDR3 coding sequence is TGCAGTGCTATGGCGGGCACAGATACGCAGTATTTT. Encoded protein: CSAMAGTDTQYF.

The sample holds a few counts of this clonotype. V gene TRBV7-3 combines with J gene TRBJ1-2; maybe TRBD1 (6 bases). This CDR3 spans 14 amino acids. V lost 5 bases and J lost 8, with 18 bases in between. Per the germline V gene, CDR1 is SGHTA and CDR2 is FQGTGA. CDR3 sequence reads: CASSRNPSGGGYTF. The CDR3 bases are TGTGCCAGCAGCCGAAATCCGTCGGGGGGCGGCTACACCTTC.